The clone carrying this T cell receptor beta chain was found a few times. These data belong to a study of T-cell reconstitution after alpha-beta-depleted transplantation in children. CDR1 and CDR2 (germline): LNHDA, SQIVND (reference sequence). There are 14 residues in the CDR3. The junction had 8 bases not matched to a gene; V was cut back by 8 bases and J by 5 bases. Molecular barcoding with unique molecular identifiers was used for the TCRbeta library. Via MiXCR, TCRdb re-called the PCR reads, giving one row per CDR3 protein. The table has about 350,000 distinct CDR3 sequences, more than 10% seen once.

Sequenced material: PBMCs, taken from the stem cell graft. This TCR came from a human donor who donated a stem cell graft to a child with Fanconi anemia. This sequence joins TRBV19 and TRBJ1-5, with 8 bases matching TRBD1. CDR3 sequence reads: CASRLRGQDQPQHF. CDR3 coding DNA: TGTGCCAGTCGACTCAGGGGGCAGGATCAGCCCCAGCATTTT.